The rows below give T cell receptor beta chains drawn from one sample of a study of CD8+ T cells in alopecia areata. Method: immunoSEQ multiplex PCR; TCRdb's copy keeps in-frame clones and lacks some. Altogether around 97,000 clones are present, less than 70% being singletons, with the ten largest covering around 8.8%. Sequenced input: CD4+ T cells sorted from blood. Receptors originate from a human donor in good health. CDR3s include the opening cysteine and the closing phenylalanine or tryptophan. Fields, in order: clone size, V gene, D gene, J gene, CDR3 protein, CDR3 DNA. The D gene is left open where the match is weak. Only some rows state a clone size, as once, few, many or a class for expanded clones.

NA	TRBV29-1	NA	TRBJ2-7	CSVEAGYEQYF	TGCAGCGTTGAAGCCGGGTACGAGCAGTACTTC
NA	TRBV30	NA	TRBJ2-7	CAWSVLGTPYEQYF	TGTGCCTGGAGTGTACTCGGGACACCCTACGAGCAGTACTTC
NA	TRBV7-2	NA	TRBJ2-5	CASSSRGDTETQYF	TGTGCCAGCAGCTCTAGGGGCGATACAGAGACCCAGTACTTC
once	TRBV25-1	NA	TRBJ2-5	CASSETGGSTQYF	TGTGCCAGCAGTGAAACGGGCGGGTCGACCCAGTACTTC
NA	TRBV18	NA	TRBJ2-5	CASSLDQGGQETQYF	TGTGCCAGCTCGCTGGACCAGGGGGGCCAAGAGACCCAGTACTTC
NA	TRBV6-5	NA	TRBJ1-2	CASSFQVNYGYTF	TGTGCCAGCAGCTTCCAGGTTAACTATGGCTACACCTTC
NA	TRBV25-1	NA	TRBJ1-2	CASTPGGANGYGYTF	TGTGCCAGCACCCCGGGGGGGGCGAATGGATATGGCTACACCTTC
NA	TRBV5-8	NA	TRBJ2-3	CASSSWTGQDTQYF	TGTGCCAGCAGCTCGTGGACGGGTCAGGATACGCAGTATTTT
NA	TRBV7-2	TRBD2	TRBJ2-7	CASSLEVASGGYEQYF	TGTGCCAGCAGCTTAGAGGTTGCTAGCGGAGGCTACGAGCAGTACTTC
few	TRBV19	NA	TRBJ2-3	CASRGDSTDTQYF	TGTGCCAGTAGGGGGGACAGCACAGATACGCAGTATTTT
NA	TRBV10-3	NA	TRBJ2-3	CAISGSLPDTQYF	TGTGCCATCAGTGGGAGTTTACCAGATACGCAGTATTTT
NA	TRBV10-3	NA	TRBJ2-4	CAISGTGSAKNIQYF	TGTGCCATCAGTGGCACAGGTTCTGCCAAAAACATTCAGTACTTC
NA	TRBV4-2	NA	TRBJ2-3	CASSHPGADTQYF	TGTGCCAGCAGCCACCCAGGGGCCGATACGCAGTATTTT
NA	TRBV4-1	NA	TRBJ2-7	CASSQGYRSSYEQYF	TGCGCCAGCAGCCAAGGGTACCGGAGCTCCTACGAGCAGTACTTC
few	TRBV7-9	NA	TRBJ2-5	CASSPLGDTPRAQYF	TGTGCCAGCAGCCCTTTGGGGGACACTCCCCGTGCCCAGTACTTC
few	TRBV15	TRBD1	TRBJ1-2	CATSRDWDRNYGYTF	TGTGCCACCAGCAGAGATTGGGACAGGAACTATGGCTACACCTTC
few	TRBV6-5	NA	TRBJ2-2	CASSYRGYTGELFF	TGTGCCAGCAGTTACCGGGGTTACACCGGGGAGCTGTTTTTT
few	TRBV28	NA	TRBJ2-5	CASSLKETQYF	TGTGCCAGCAGTTTGAAGGAGACCCAGTACTTC
NA	TRBV7-7	NA	TRBJ2-5	CASSLGGLAQETQYF	TGTGCTAGCAGCTTAGGAGGGCTCGCACAAGAGACCCAGTACTTC
NA	TRBV9	TRBD2	TRBJ2-5	CASSAGRGAGGIRRETQYF	TGTGCCAGCAGCGCCGGGCGCGGAGCGGGGGGAATCCGTCGAGAGACCCAGTACTTC
once	TRBV5-1	TRBD1	TRBJ2-5	CASSLGRGHQETQYF	TGCGCCAGCAGCTTAGGCAGGGGGCATCAAGAGACCCAGTACTTC
NA	TRBV19	NA	TRBJ1-2	CASSNAGKGGYTF	TGTGCCAGTAGTAATGCGGGGAAGGGAGGCTACACCTTC
once	TRBV4-1	NA	TRBJ2-2	CASSLLLRLSNTGELFF	TGCGCCAGCAGCCTCTTGTTGAGACTCTCGAACACCGGGGAGCTGTTTTTT
NA	TRBV18	NA	TRBJ2-3	CASSPPSRNTQYF	TGTGCCAGCTCACCCCCCAGTCGGAATACGCAGTATTTT
NA	TRBV13	NA	TRBJ2-4	CASSRVGTLGNIQYF	TGTGCCAGCAGCCGCGTCGGGACTTTGGGAAACATTCAGTACTTC
NA	TRBV9	TRBD2	TRBJ2-1	CASSVRLGGGAYNEQFF	TGTGCCAGCAGCGTCCGGCTCGGCGGGGGGGCCTACAATGAGCAGTTCTTC
few	TRBV29-1	TRBD1	TRBJ1-1	CSGREYRGHDTEAFF	TGCAGCGGTAGGGAATACAGGGGGCATGACACTGAAGCTTTCTTT
NA	TRBV27	NA	TRBJ2-7	CASSALGMSASYEQYF	TGTGCCAGCAGTGCCCTTGGAATGTCGGCCAGTTACGAGCAGTACTTC
once	TRBV25-1	TRBD1	TRBJ2-7	CASSPSGTAMGEQYF	TGTGCCAGCAGCCCCTCCGGGACAGCGATGGGGGAGCAGTACTTC
NA	TRBV5-1	NA	TRBJ2-4	CASSPGEQQLAKNIQYF	TGCGCCAGCAGCCCGGGAGAACAGCAGCTAGCCAAAAACATTCAGTACTTC
NA	TRBV7-2	NA	TRBJ2-6	CASSLKGANVLTF	TGTGCCAGCAGCCTCAAGGGGGCCAACGTCCTGACTTTC
NA	TRBV5-1	TRBD1	TRBJ2-1	CASSLGTGPNEQFF	TGCGCCAGCAGCTTAGGGACAGGGCCAAATGAGCAGTTCTTC
once	TRBV29-1	TRBD1	TRBJ1-2	CSGGDSGYTF	TGCAGCGGGGGGGACAGCGGCTACACCTTC
NA	TRBV28	TRBD1	TRBJ1-2	CAILRQGPNYGYTF	TGTGCCATCCTACGACAGGGCCCTAACTATGGCTACACCTTC
few	TRBV6-5	NA	TRBJ1-1	CASSYSIGVNTEAFF	TGTGCCAGCAGTTACTCGATTGGAGTGAACACTGAAGCTTTCTTT
few	TRBV30	TRBD1	TRBJ2-2	CAGAGGNTGELFF	TGTGCCGGGGCAGGGGGGAACACCGGGGAGCTGTTTTTT
NA	TRBV29-1	NA	TRBJ2-7	CSVVRRPSPPYEQYF	TGCAGCGTTGTCAGGCGCCCCTCTCCTCCCTACGAGCAGTACTTC
NA	TRBV9	NA	TRBJ1-6	CASSVDGGNSPLHF	TGTGCCAGCAGCGTCGATGGGGGTAATTCACCCCTCCACTTT
NA	TRBV5-1	TRBD1	TRBJ2-3	CASSNGQGSTDTQYF	TGCGCCAGCAGCAACGGACAGGGGAGCACAGATACGCAGTATTTT
NA	TRBV5-1	NA	TRBJ1-5	CASSLAGEQPQHF	TGCGCCAGCAGCTTGGCAGGGGAGCAGCCCCAGCATTTT
NA	TRBV29-1	NA	TRBJ2-5	CSVRTDRSQETQYF	TGCAGCGTACGAACTGACAGGTCCCAAGAGACCCAGTACTTC
NA	TRBV2	NA	TRBJ2-3	CASSVEGNRADTQYF	TGTGCCAGCAGTGTTGAAGGGAATAGGGCAGATACGCAGTATTTT
NA	TRBV5-6	NA	TRBJ2-7	CASSSAGSYEQYF	TGTGCCAGCAGCTCGGCGGGGTCCTACGAGCAGTACTTC
NA	TRBV29-1	TRBD2	TRBJ2-1	CSVVGRGGYNEQFF	TGCAGCGTTGTAGGGCGGGGGGGCTACAATGAGCAGTTCTTC
NA	TRBV18	TRBD1	TRBJ1-1	CASSTGTGGSSEAFF	TGTGCCAGCTCAACCGGGACAGGGGGGTCAAGTGAAGCTTTCTTT
NA	TRBV10-3	NA	TRBJ1-6	CAISGREGDSPLHF	TGTGCCATCAGCGGGCGAGAAGGGGATTCACCCCTCCACTTT
NA	TRBV5-1	NA	TRBJ1-2	CASSLEVDRSDGYTF	TGCGCCAGCAGCTTGGAGGTTGACAGATCTGATGGCTACACCTTC
NA	TRBV19	NA	TRBJ1-6	CASSIMGRDNSPLHF	TGTGCCAGTAGTATAATGGGGCGGGATAATTCACCCCTCCACTTT
NA	TRBV28	NA	TRBJ1-1	CASRNHQGTDTEAFF	TGTGCCAGCAGGAATCACCAGGGAACGGACACTGAAGCTTTCTTT